This paragraph covers one TCR beta chain sequence. Assay used: immunoSEQ multiplex PCR; TCRdb lists only in-frame clones, some missing. Of some 97,000 clones listed, 94% are singletons. These data come from a study of T cell changes during pregnancy in multiple sclerosis. This clonotype was sampled from a female donor with multiple sclerosis, enrolled in a pregnancy study. The material was peripheral blood, obtained before pregnancy.

Written as DNA, the CDR3 is TGTGCCAGCAGAACCGGACAGGCAAGGGAGACCCAGTACTTC. Translation gives CASRTGQARETQYF. The chain combines TRBV2 with TRBJ2-5; 7 positions agree with TRBD1. From germline, CDR1 is SNHLY and CDR2 FYNNEI. The CDR3 covers 14 residues. V gave up 6 bases and J gave up 5 bases; unmatched junction bases: 9.